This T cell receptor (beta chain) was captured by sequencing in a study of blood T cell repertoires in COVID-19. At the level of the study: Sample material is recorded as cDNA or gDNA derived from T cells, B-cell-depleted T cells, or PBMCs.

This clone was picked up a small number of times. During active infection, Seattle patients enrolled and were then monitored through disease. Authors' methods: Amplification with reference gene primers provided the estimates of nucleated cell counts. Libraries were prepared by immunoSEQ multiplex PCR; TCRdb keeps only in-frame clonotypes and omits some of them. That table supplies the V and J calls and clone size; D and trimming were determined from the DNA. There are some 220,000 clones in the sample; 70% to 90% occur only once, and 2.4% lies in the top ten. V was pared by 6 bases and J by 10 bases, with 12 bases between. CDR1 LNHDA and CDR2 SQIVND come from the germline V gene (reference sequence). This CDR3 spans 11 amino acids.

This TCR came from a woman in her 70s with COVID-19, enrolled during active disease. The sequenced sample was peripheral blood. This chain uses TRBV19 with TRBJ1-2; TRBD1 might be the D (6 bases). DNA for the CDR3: TGTGCCAGTAGGATGCCGGGACACTACACCTTC. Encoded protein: CASRMPGHYTF.